Listed here is a single T cell receptor beta chain. The antigen remains unidentified. The data derive from a study of cytomegalovirus exposure and HLA in healthy donors. In the study overall: Genetic ancestry analysis placed around four fifths of the approximately 400 donors that were genotyped in the Caucasian-associated cluster.

In the PCR, 60 Vbeta and 13 Jbeta primers were used. Profiled with immunoSEQ multiplex PCR; TCRdb holds only in-frame clones, not every one. The data show about 60,000 clones, around 73% seen once. The study's findings and limits: TCR beta V segments were, for the most part, productive about 87% or about 30% of the time in an earlier analysis.

The CDR3 contains 18 residues. The V gene's germline CDR1 is SNHLY and CDR2 FYNNEI. Trimming took 4 bases from V and 3 from J; bases not matched to a gene: 7. This sequence joins TRBV2 and TRBJ2-1, with 15 bases identical to TRBD2. The clonotype was recovered from a man aged 50-59 years in good health and CMV-seronegative. Sequencing was performed on PBMCs. Here the CDR3 reads CASSGRGLAGGSYNEQFF. The CDR3 region has the DNA TGTGCCAGCAGTGGGCGGGGACTAGCGGGGGGCAGCTACAATGAGCAGTTCTTC.